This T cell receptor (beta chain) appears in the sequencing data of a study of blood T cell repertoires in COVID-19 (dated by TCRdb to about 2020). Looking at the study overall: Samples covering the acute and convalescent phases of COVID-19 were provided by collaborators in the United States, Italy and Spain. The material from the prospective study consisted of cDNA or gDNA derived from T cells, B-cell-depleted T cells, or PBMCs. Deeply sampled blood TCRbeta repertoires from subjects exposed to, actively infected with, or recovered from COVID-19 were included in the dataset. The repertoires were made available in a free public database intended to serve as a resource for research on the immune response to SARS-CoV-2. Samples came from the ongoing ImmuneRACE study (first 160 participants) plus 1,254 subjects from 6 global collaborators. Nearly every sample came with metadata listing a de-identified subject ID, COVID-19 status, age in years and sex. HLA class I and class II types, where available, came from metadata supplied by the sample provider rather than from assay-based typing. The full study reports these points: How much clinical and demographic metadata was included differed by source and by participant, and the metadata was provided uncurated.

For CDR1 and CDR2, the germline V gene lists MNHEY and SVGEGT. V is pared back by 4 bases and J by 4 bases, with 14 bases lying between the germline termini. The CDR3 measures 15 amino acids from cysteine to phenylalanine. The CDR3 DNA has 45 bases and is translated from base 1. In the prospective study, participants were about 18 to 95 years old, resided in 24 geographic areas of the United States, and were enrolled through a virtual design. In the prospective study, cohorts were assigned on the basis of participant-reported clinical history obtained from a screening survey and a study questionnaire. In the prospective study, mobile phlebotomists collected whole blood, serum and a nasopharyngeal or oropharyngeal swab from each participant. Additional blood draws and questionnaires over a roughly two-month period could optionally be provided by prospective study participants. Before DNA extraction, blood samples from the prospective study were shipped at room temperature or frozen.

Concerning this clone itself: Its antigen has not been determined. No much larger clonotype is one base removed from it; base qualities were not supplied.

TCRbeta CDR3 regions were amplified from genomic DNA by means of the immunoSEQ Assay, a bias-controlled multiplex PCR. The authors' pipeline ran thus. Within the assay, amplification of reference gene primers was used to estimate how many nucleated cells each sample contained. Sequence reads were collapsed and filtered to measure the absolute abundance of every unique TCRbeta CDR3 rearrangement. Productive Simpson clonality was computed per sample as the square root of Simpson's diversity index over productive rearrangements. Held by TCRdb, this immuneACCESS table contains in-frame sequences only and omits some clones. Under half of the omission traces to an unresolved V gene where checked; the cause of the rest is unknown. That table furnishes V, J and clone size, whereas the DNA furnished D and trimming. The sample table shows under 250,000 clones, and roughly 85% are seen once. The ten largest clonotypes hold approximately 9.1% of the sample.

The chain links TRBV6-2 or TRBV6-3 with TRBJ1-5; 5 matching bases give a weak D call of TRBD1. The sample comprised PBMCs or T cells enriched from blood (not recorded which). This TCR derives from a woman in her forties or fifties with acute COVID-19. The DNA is TGTGCCAGCAGTTCGTGGCAGGGAATTAATCAGCCCCAGCATTTT. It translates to CASSSWQGINQPQHF.